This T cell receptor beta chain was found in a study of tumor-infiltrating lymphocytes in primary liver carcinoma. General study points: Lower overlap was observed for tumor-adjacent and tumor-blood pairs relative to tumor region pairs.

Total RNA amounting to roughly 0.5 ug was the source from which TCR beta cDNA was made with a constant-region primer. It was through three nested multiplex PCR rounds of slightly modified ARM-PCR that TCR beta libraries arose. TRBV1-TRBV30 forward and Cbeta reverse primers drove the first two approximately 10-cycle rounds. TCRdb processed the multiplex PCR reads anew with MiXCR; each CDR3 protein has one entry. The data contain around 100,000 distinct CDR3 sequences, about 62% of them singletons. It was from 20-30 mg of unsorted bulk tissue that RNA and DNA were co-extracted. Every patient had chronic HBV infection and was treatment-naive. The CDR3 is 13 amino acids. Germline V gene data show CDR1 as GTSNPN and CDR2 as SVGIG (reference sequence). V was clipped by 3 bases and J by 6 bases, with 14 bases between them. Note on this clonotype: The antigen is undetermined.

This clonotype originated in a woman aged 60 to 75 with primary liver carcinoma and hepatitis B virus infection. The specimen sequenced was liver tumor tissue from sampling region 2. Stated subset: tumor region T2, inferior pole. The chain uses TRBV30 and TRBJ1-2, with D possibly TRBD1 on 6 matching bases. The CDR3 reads CAWSRDILDGYTF. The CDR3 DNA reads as TGTGCCTGGAGCCGGGACATCCTGGATGGCTACACCTTC.